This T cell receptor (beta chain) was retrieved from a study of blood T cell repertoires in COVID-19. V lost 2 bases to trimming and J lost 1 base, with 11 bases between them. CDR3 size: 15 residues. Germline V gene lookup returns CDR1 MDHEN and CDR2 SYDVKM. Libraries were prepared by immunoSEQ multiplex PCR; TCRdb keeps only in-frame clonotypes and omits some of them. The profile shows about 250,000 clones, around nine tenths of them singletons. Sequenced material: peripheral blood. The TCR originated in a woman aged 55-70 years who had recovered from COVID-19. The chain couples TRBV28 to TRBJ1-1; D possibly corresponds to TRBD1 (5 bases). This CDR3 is CASSLGGGRNTEAFF. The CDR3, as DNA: TGTGCCAGCAGTTTAGGGGGAGGGAGGAACACTGAAGCTTTCTTT.